This T cell receptor (beta chain) was captured in a study of neurological immune-mediated disorders. Study-wide points: The expanded clones of different subjects shared no CDR3 amino acid sequences (suggesting private repertoires in all groups).

This clonotype was detected only a few times. Its antigen remains unknown. A clone one base away is much larger, so this may be a read error. This CDR3 has 12 residues. The germline CDR1 and CDR2 sequences are ENHRY and SYGVKD. Noted time point: longitudinal time-point 3. The starting material, 2 million PBMCs stored at -80 C, gave rise to the unsorted libraries. The making of cDNA relied on 5'RACE with 10-nucleotide random UMIs. Over 180 million TCR-beta sequences (from 15-18 subjects) were yielded by each sequencing run. TCRdb fed the 5' RACE reads into MiXCR, producing one record per CDR3 protein. The table includes roughly 100,000 distinct CDR3 sequences, about a tenth detected once.

Material for sequencing was PBMCs. This TCR was sampled from a female donor with HTLV-1-associated myelopathy (HAM/TSP). V usage is TRBV10-3 and J usage is TRBJ2-7, with D possibly being TRBD2 (5 bases). CDR3 sequence reads: CVTQGSGSEQYF. In nucleotides, the CDR3 is TGTGTCACCCAAGGTTCGGGGTCCGAGCAGTACTTC.